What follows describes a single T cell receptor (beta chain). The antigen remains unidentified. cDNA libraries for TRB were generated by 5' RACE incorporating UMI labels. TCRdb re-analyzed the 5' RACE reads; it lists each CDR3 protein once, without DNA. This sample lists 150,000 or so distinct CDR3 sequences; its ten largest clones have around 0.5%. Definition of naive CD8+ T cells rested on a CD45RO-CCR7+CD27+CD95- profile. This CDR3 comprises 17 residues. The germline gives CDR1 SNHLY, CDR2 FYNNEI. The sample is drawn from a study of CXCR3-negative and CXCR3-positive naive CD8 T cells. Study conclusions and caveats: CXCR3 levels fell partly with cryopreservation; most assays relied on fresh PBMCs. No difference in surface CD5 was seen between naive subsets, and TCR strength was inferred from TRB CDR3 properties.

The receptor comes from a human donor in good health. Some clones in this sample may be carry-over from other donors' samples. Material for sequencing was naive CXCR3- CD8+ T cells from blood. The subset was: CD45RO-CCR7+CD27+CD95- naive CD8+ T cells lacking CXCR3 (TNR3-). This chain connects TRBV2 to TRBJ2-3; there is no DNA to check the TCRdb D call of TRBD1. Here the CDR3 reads CPGSEAYGTVTTDTQYF.